This entry concerns a single T cell receptor beta chain. At one end the junction does not follow the germline gene, possibly because of a read error. The data were obtained in a study of blood T cells in healthy people across ages. The length of the CDR3 is 16 residues. Looked up from germline, CDR1 is MGHDK and CDR2 is SYGVNS. Primed by a sample-barcoded 5' primer and a J-beta primer mix, a second PCR proceeded for roughly 7 to 12 cycles. From the 5' RACE reads, TCRdb called clonotypes with MiXCR, one entry per CDR3 protein. The sample records about 730,000 distinct CDR3 sequences, roughly 45% being singletons.

Sequencing input: blood. This TCR was recovered from a woman aged 55-70 years in good health. The V call is TRBV25-1, the J call TRBJ1-2, with D maybe TRBD1 (6 bases). DNA of the CDR3: TGTGCCAGCAGTGAACCTGGGGGCGGGGCTAACTATGGCCACACCTTC. Protein sequence: CASSEPGGGANYGHTF.